This T cell receptor (beta chain) was captured by sequencing in a study of T cell responses to AZD1222 COVID-19 vaccine. Libraries were prepared by immunoSEQ multiplex PCR; TCRdb keeps only in-frame clonotypes and omits some of them. This sample has just under 90,000 clones, with about 91% found just once. Study outcomes and limitations: Possibly, clonal diversity was underestimated; donors were largely white British and included more females.

CDR3 length equals 13 residues. Germline CDR1 is ENHRY and CDR2 is SYGVKD. The V segment lost 7 bases and the J segment 8 bases; nucleotides outside the gene matches: 7. Concerning this clone itself: What it binds is not known.

The sequence was collected from an adult who received the AZD1222 COVID-19 vaccine. The input for sequencing was peripheral blood, taken 28 days after the second AZD1222 dose. The rearrangement links TRBV10-3 to TRBJ1-2; 10 bases map to TRBD1. CDR3 amino acids: CAITGTGEGGYTF. Here the CDR3 DNA reads TGTGCCATCACCGGGACAGGGGAAGGCGGCTACACCTTC.